Presented here are 12 T cell receptor beta chains from one specimen sequenced in a study of Ad26.COV2.S vaccination and SARS-CoV-2 variants. Assay: immunoSEQ multiplex PCR; the TCRdb copy retains only in-frame clones and omits some. Here the sample spans 440,000 or so clones, 80% to 90% being singletons. Treatment in this sample: about 20 received Ad26.COV2.S at low or high dose, single or two shots; roughly 5 received placebo; per-sample allocation not given. Collection of samples fell on day 63 after the first vaccine or placebo injection. Sequencing used peripheral blood, obtained in a trial of Ad26.COV2.S vaccine versus placebo. These receptors came from a person aged 18 to 59 who received the Ad26.COV2.S COVID-19 vaccine or a placebo.

This clone was recorded only once. The CDR3 sequence: CASSPILRGQETQYF. CDR3 DNA: TGTGCCAGCTCACCCATACTACGCGGACAAGAGACCCAGTACTTC. The chain recombines TRBV18 with TRBJ2-5; no clear D. Germline loops: CDR1 KGHSH, CDR2 LQKENI. Trimming shortened V by 3 bases and J by 2 bases, and 13 bases separated the two germline ends. CDR3 length: 15 residues.

This clone occurred once. The chain joins TRBV10-1 to TRBJ2-3; 11 nucleotides match TRBD2. The junction had 4 bases not matched to a gene; V was cut back by 3 bases and J by 5 bases. Germline assignment: CDR1 WNHNN and CDR2 SYGVQD (reference sequence). The CDR3 sequence is 15 residues long. CDR3 bases: TGCGCCAGCAGTGACGACCTAGCGGGAGGAGATACGCAGTATTTT. Its translation: CASSDDLAGGDTQYF.

V gene TRBV2 combines with J gene TRBJ2-7, with no clear D. The CDR3 loop spans 11 amino acids. Germline values: CDR1 SNHLY, CDR2 FYNNEI. V was shortened by 8 bases and J by 9 bases, with 14 bases between the two germline ends. The CDR3 DNA reads TGTGCCAGCCTTATAGATTTGGCGCAGTACTTC. Translation gives CASLIDLAQYF.

V gene TRBV19 combines with J gene TRBJ2-3, with 11 bases fitting TRBD2. V lost 6 bases and J lost 5; bases outside the gene matches: 4. CDR1 is LNHDA and CDR2 is SQIVND in the germline V gene (reference sequence). This CDR3 region has 14 residues. The CDR3 loop reads CASRLAGEVDTQYF. For the CDR3, the DNA is TGTGCCAGTAGACTAGCGGGAGAAGTAGATACGCAGTATTTT. The whole variable domain, filled in from reference TRBV19 and TRBJ2-3, reads DGGITQSPKYLFRKEGQNVTLSCEQNLNHDAMYWYRQDPGQGLRLIYYSQIVNDFQKGDIAEGYSVSREKKESFPLTVTSAQKNPTAFYLCASRLAGEVDTQYFGPGTRLTVL.

V gene TRBV3-1 (or the pseudogene TRBV3-2) combines with J gene TRBJ1-6; D remains unclear. V lost 4 bases to trimming and J lost 10 bases, with 41 bases between them. This CDR3 has 23 amino acids. In germline, CDR1 is LGHDT, CDR2 YNNKEL (reference sequence). CDR3 amino acids: CASSPRIPHKYGTLREPGSPLHF. The CDR3, as DNA: TGTGCCAGCAGCCCCAGAATACCCCACAAATACGGTACCTTGAGGGAGCCGGGCTCACCCCTCCACTTT.

The chain recombines TRBV6-2 or TRBV6-3 with TRBJ2-5; unclear D gene. Germline V lookup: CDR1 MNHEY, CDR2 SVGEGT. This CDR3 has 13 amino acids. Trimming stripped 1 base from V and 5 bases from J, with 8 bases between. CDR3 sequence (DNA): TGTGCCAGCAGTTACTTCCGATACGAGACCCAGTACTTC. This gives the protein CASSYFRYETQYF.

The chain recombines TRBV19 with TRBJ2-7; D gene ambiguous. This CDR3 spans 13 amino acids. The germline V gene has CDR1 LNHDA and CDR2 SQIVND (reference sequence). Trimming took 0 bases from V and 2 from J, leaving 5 bases between them. The CDR3 sequence is CASSIERTYEQYF. CDR3 sequence (DNA): TGTGCCAGTAGTATAGAACGGACCTACGAGCAGTACTTC.

This clone was seen once. V gene TRBV11-3 combines with J gene TRBJ2-1; possibly TRBD2 for D (6 bases). CDR1 and CDR2 (germline): SGHNT, YENEEA. The V end lost 8 bases, the J end lost 4 bases, and 15 bases lay between the germline ends. The CDR3 sequence is 14 residues long. The CDR3 DNA follows: TGTGCCAGCTCCCCCGGCGGGGAATACAATGAGCAGTTCTTC. Amino acid sequence: CASSPGGEYNEQFF.

This chain joins TRBV19 and TRBJ1-6; a weak D match, TRBD1 (5 bases). Trimming removed 3 bases at V and 0 bases at J, with 15 bases between. CDR3 length: 18 amino acids. The germline gives CDR1 LNHDA, CDR2 SQIVND (reference sequence). The CDR3 nucleotides read TGTGCCAGTAGTATTTCGGGACGGCCGAGCTCCTATAATTCACCCCTCCACTTT. It is translated as CASSISGRPSSYNSPLHF. The whole variable domain, filled in from reference TRBV19 and TRBJ1-6, reads DGGITQSPKYLFRKEGQNVTLSCEQNLNHDAMYWYRQDPGQGLRLIYYSQIVNDFQKGDIAEGYSVSREKKESFPLTVTSAQKNPTAFYLCASSISGRPSSYNSPLHFGNGTRLTVT.

This chain uses TRBV5-5 with TRBJ1-1, with 9 bases matching TRBD1. The J segment lost 3 bases and the V segment lost 4 bases, leaving 7 bases of the junction unmatched. The CDR3 loop spans 15 amino acids. Germline assignment: CDR1 SGHKS and CDR2 YYEKEE (reference sequence). The CDR3 sequence is CASSTWTGADTEAFF. CDR3 in DNA: TGTGCCAGCAGCACCTGGACAGGGGCAGACACTGAAGCTTTCTTT.

V and J are TRBV14 and TRBJ2-3; D gene uncertain. CDR1 and CDR2 from the germline V gene are SGHDN and FVKESK. The CDR3 contains 16 residues. The ends were cut back, 3 bases at V and 0 bases at J, with 13 bases in the middle. The chain's CDR3 is CASSHRFVFSTDTQYF. DNA for the CDR3: TGTGCCAGCAGCCACCGTTTTGTATTTAGCACAGATACGCAGTATTTT.

The table lists this clone with a few counts. The rearrangement joins TRBV4-3 to TRBJ1-1; TRBD1 aligns across 7 bases. Unmatched junction bases numbered 4, after V lost 1 base and J lost 2 bases. Germline V gene sequence: CDR1 LGHNA, CDR2 YSLEER. This CDR3 has 15 residues. Written as DNA, the CDR3 is TGCGCCAGCAGCCAAGGTTTAGGGGGCAACACTGAAGCTTTCTTT. It translates to CASSQGLGGNTEAFF.